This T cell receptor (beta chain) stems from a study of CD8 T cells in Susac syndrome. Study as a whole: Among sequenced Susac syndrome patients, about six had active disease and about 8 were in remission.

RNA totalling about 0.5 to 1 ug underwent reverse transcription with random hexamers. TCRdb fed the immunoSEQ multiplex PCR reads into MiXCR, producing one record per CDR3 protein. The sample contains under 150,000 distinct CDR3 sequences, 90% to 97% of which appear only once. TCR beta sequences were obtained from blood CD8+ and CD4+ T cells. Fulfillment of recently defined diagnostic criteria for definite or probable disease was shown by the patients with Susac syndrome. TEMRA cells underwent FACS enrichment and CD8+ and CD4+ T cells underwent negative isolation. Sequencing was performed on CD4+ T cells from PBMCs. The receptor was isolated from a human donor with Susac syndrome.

CDR3 coding DNA: TGTGCCAGCAGCTCGGGACGGCATACCACAGATACGCAGTATTTT. The encoded protein is CASSSGRHTTDTQYF. The chain uses TRBV21-1 and TRBJ2-3; TRBD2 is the table's D call and was not checked against the DNA. TRBV21-1 is a documented pseudogene. There are 15 residues in the CDR3.